This T cell receptor (beta chain) was sequenced in a study of cytomegalovirus exposure and HLA in healthy donors. About the research overall: As released early, the data held 70 million to 100 million unique TCRs from HLA-typed donors. General study points: Prior analysis indicated that the majority of TCR beta V segments exhibited productivity approximately 87% or approximately 30% of the time.

Of note for this clone: Its antigen remains unidentified.

The donors gave bone marrow, and they were healthy. The PCR was carried out with 60 Vbeta primers and 13 Jbeta primers. Method: immunoSEQ multiplex PCR; TCRdb's copy keeps in-frame clones and lacks some. The data contain some 170,000 clones, roughly 80% of them singletons. Sequenced material: PBMCs. The source is a female donor in good health and CMV-seronegative.

The CDR3 sequence is CASSQETGRDYGYTF. The CDR3 bases are TGCGCCAGCAGCCAAGAAACAGGGCGAGACTATGGCTACACCTTC. The chain recombines TRBV4-1 with TRBJ1-2, with D perhaps TRBD1 (6 bases). Germline V CDR1 and CDR2: MGHRA, YSYEKL. This CDR3 has 15 residues. Trimming left V 0 bases short and J 3 bases short, with 11 bases between.